Presented here are 3 T cell receptor beta chains from one specimen sequenced in a study of identical twins. TCRdb passed the 5' RACE reads through MiXCR, listing each CDR3 protein once. The sample carries 1.5 million to 2 million distinct CDR3 sequences, roughly a third recorded once. The sequencing input was cord blood. The source of these receptors is a newborn girl in good health.

About this clonotype itself: One base away lies a much larger clone, so this may be a sequencing read error. The V call is TRBV12-3 or TRBV12-4, the J call TRBJ1-2, with D perhaps TRBD1 (6 bases). The CDR3 spans 14 residues. V was pared by 6 bases and J by 2 bases, with 13 bases between. The CDR3: CASRLRTENYGYTF. CDR3 sequence (DNA): TGTGCCAGCAGACTTCGGACAGAAAACTATGGCTACACCTTC.

This chain links TRBV12-3 or TRBV12-4 with TRBJ2-7, with D perhaps matching TRBD2 (5 bases). V was cut by 4 bases and J by 3 bases, with 13 bases left in between. This CDR3 has 14 amino acids. The CDR3 DNA reads TGTGCCAGCAGTTCTCCCCCGGGGTTCTACGAGCAGTACTTC. Translation gives CASSSPPGFYEQYF.

This chain links TRBV7-9 with TRBJ2-1; D not resolved. The CDR3 totals 13 residues. V lost 5 bases to trimming and J lost 7 bases, with 12 bases between them. Germline CDR1 and CDR2: SEHNR and FQNEAQ (reference sequence). The chain's CDR3 is CASSAGPVNEQFF. DNA for the CDR3: TGTGCCAGCAGCGCCGGACCCGTTAATGAGCAGTTCTTC. Filled out from reference TRBV7-9 and TRBJ2-1, the complete variable domain reads DTGVSQNPRHKITKRGQNVTFRCDPISEHNRLYWYRQTLGQGPEFLTYFQNEAQLEKSRLLSDRFSAERPKGSFSTLEIQRTEQGDSAMYLCASSAGPVNEQFFGPGTRLTVL.